The 29 T cell receptor beta chains listed next were all sequenced from one sample in a study of cytomegalovirus exposure and HLA in healthy donors (dated by TCRdb to 2016 to 2017). The library was made by the immunoSEQ multiplex PCR assay. The multiplex PCR relied on a mix of 60 forward primers for TCR Vbeta segments and 13 reverse primers for TCR Jbeta segments. Sourced from immuneACCESS, this table was stored by TCRdb with only in-frame sequences that have V and J called. A share of the clones is absent; for the studies checked, an unresolved V gene accounts for under half, and the remainder has no known explanation. The sample includes 200,000 or so clones, with around 80% observed a single time. The biggest ten clones account for less than 4.5% of the sample. Source material: PBMCs. These receptors all come from a male donor in good health and CMV-seronegative.

The chain links TRBV5-1 to TRBJ1-2; 9 bases are a match to TRBD1. Looked up from germline, CDR1 is SGHRS and CDR2 is YFSETQ. V shed 1 base and J 4 bases; nucleotides not matched to a gene: 5. The CDR3 covers 15 residues. DNA of the CDR3: TGCGCCAGCAGCTTGTTCACAGGGGGCAGCTATGGCTACACCTTC. This translates into CASSLFTGGSYGYTF. The variable domain in full, with the rest retrieved from reference TRBV5-1 and TRBJ1-2, is KAGVTQTPRYLIKTRGQQVTLSCSPISGHRSVSWYQQTPGQGLQFLFEYFSETQRNKGNFPGRFSGRQFSNSRSEMNVSTLELGDSALYLCASSLFTGGSYGYTFGSGTRLTVV.

The chain joins TRBV5-1 to TRBJ1-2, with 10 bases that match TRBD1. CDR3 length: 13 residues. V gave up 4 bases and J gave up 8 bases; unmatched junction bases: 5. Germline CDR1 and CDR2: SGHRS and YFSETQ. This CDR3 is CASSLDRGRGYTF. The CDR3 DNA follows: TGCGCCAGCAGCCTCGACAGGGGGCGCGGCTACACCTTC. Drawing the rest from reference TRBV5-1 and TRBJ1-2, the complete variable domain is KAGVTQTPRYLIKTRGQQVTLSCSPISGHRSVSWYQQTPGQGLQFLFEYFSETQRNKGNFPGRFSGRQFSNSRSEMNVSTLELGDSALYLCASSLDRGRGYTFGSGTRLTVV.

The V call is TRBV7-2, the J call TRBJ2-1, with 12 bases aligning to TRBD2. The CDR3 has 17 amino acids. Germline V gene lookup returns CDR1 SGHTA and CDR2 FQGNSA. V was clipped by 5 bases and J by 1 base; unmatched bases: 6. CDR3 coding DNA: TGTGCCAGCAGCATAACCGGGACTAGCGGGTCCTACAATGAGCAGTTCTTC. Protein sequence: CASSITGTSGSYNEQFF.

The rearrangement uses TRBV19 and TRBJ1-2, with TRBD1 identical over 9 bases. Germline CDR1 and CDR2: LNHDA and SQIVND (reference sequence). V was clipped by 10 bases and J by 2 bases; unmatched bases: 11. The CDR3 extends over 15 amino acids. CDR3 region: CATRIPGQGNYGYTF. The CDR3 DNA sequence: TGTGCCACCCGAATCCCGGGACAGGGAAACTATGGCTACACCTTC.

This chain connects TRBV27 to TRBJ2-2; no definite D call. Trimming cost V 4 bases and J 3 bases, with 6 bases left between them. The CDR3 runs to 13 residues. Germline CDR1 MNHEY, CDR2 SMNVEV (reference sequence). The CDR3 DNA is TGTGCCAGCAGTTCCTTATACACCGGGGAGCTGTTTTTT. It codes for CASSSLYTGELFF.

J is TRBJ2-1 and V is TRBV5-6; 14 bases line up with TRBD2. The ends lost 3 bases at V and 6 bases at J; junction bases unmatched: 8. Germline lookup yields CDR1 SGHDT and CDR2 YYEEEE. The CDR3 spans 17 residues. CDR3 residues: CASSWTSGRHSGNEQFF. CDR3 DNA: TGTGCCAGCAGCTGGACTAGCGGGAGGCATAGTGGCAATGAGCAGTTCTTC.

The chain uses TRBV23-1 and TRBJ2-7; 8 bases map to TRBD1. TRBV23-1 is recorded as an ORF, its role being uncertain. The CDR3 has 13 amino acids. Germline trimming cut 4 bases from V and 5 bases from J; bases unmatched to any gene: 4. The CDR3 loop is CASSRQGAHEQYF. CDR3 coding DNA: TGCGCCAGCAGTCGGCAGGGGGCCCACGAGCAGTACTTC.

The chain joins TRBV2 to TRBJ1-5; TRBD1 matches 7 bases. With V trimmed by 6 bases and J by 1 base, 3 bases remained unmatched. The CDR3 covers 14 residues. Germline assignment: CDR1 SNHLY and CDR2 FYNNEI. This chain's CDR3 is CASRSDRSNQPQHF. The CDR3 DNA reads TGTGCCAGCAGATCGGACAGGAGCAATCAGCCCCAGCATTTT.

This clone was counted between two and nine times. The rearrangement links TRBV14 to TRBJ2-1; no firm D call. CDR3 length: 14 residues. Germline V lookup: CDR1 SGHDN, CDR2 FVKESK. The ends were cut back, 1 base at V and 5 bases at J, with 9 bases in the middle. DNA of the CDR3: TGTGCCAGCAGCCAAGTAACCGGTAACAATGAGCAGTTCTTC. Amino acid sequence: CASSQVTGNNEQFF.

The genes are TRBV6-1 and TRBJ1-2; D gene ambiguous. Germline-derived CDR1 and CDR2 are MNHNS and SASEGT. CDR3 size: 12 residues. V lost 6 bases and J lost 8, with 13 bases in between. The chain's CDR3 is CASRHSAGGYTF. Here the CDR3 DNA reads TGTGCCAGCAGACATTCGGCGGGGGGCTACACCTTC.

The CDR3 reads CASIRGLSFGEQYF. CDR3 coding DNA: TGCGCCAGCATCCGGGGACTCTCGTTCGGAGAGCAGTACTTC. The chain joins TRBV23-1 to TRBJ2-7, with a tentative D call TRBD2 (6 bases). TRBV23-1 is noted as an ORF with a role that remains uncertain. The CDR3 is 14 amino acids. V lost 7 bases to trimming and J lost 7 bases, with 20 bases between them.

The chain employs TRBV7-6 and TRBJ2-2, with D unclear. CDR3 length equals 14 residues. From germline, CDR1 is SGHVS and CDR2 FNYEAQ. Deletions cut 1 base from V and 4 bases from J, with 7 bases between. This chain's CDR3 is CASSLVLITGELFF. In DNA, the CDR3 is TGTGCCAGCAGCTTAGTACTGATCACCGGGGAGCTGTTTTTT.

The V and J genes are TRBV7-3 and TRBJ2-5, with no clear D. CDR1 is SGHTA, CDR2 FQGTGA, per germline. V was trimmed by 3 bases and J by 2 bases, leaving 7 bases between them. The CDR3 runs to 13 residues. CDR3 nucleotide sequence: TGTGCCAGCAGCTTCGGCGGTCAAGAGACCCAGTACTTC. Protein: CASSFGGQETQYF. The complete variable domain, with remaining parts taken from reference TRBV7-3 and TRBJ2-5, reads GAGVSQTPSNKVTEKGKYVELRCDPISGHTALYWYRQSLGQGPEFLIYFQGTGAADDSGLPNDRFFAVRPEGSVSTLKIQRTERGDSAVYLCASSFGGQETQYFGPGTRLLVL.

The V and J genes are TRBV18 and TRBJ1-1; 7 nucleotides align to TRBD1. This CDR3 contains 15 residues. CDR1 KGHSH and CDR2 LQKENI come from the germline V gene. The V and J ends lost 6 bases and 1 base, in that order; junction bases with no gene match: 8. The chain's CDR3 is CASSLDRAQNTEAFF. In DNA, the CDR3 is TGTGCCAGCTCTTTAGACAGGGCGCAGAACACTGAAGCTTTCTTT.

CDR3 protein: CASSMRGYNEQFF. CDR3 nucleotides: TGTGCCAGTAGTATGCGGGGATACAATGAGCAGTTCTTC. The chain joins TRBV19 to TRBJ2-1; TRBD2 is a possible D gene (6 bases). Germline V CDR1 and CDR2: LNHDA, SQIVND (reference sequence). The CDR3 spans 13 residues. V was trimmed by 3 bases and J by 4 bases, leaving 7 bases between them.

The V and J genes are TRBV5-1 and TRBJ2-2; weak D call: TRBD2 (6 bases). The V end lost 4 bases, the J end lost 5 bases, and 9 bases lay between the germline ends. The CDR3 is 13 residues long. The germline CDR1 and CDR2 sequences are SGHRS and YFSETQ. CDR3 nucleotide sequence: TGCGCCAGCAGCCCGGAGGGTACCGGGGAGCTGTTTTTT. As protein: CASSPEGTGELFF. Variable domain in full (rest from reference TRBV5-1 and TRBJ2-2): KAGVTQTPRYLIKTRGQQVTLSCSPISGHRSVSWYQQTPGQGLQFLFEYFSETQRNKGNFPGRFSGRQFSNSRSEMNVSTLELGDSALYLCASSPEGTGELFFGEGSRLTVL.

The chain carries TRBV29-1 and TRBJ2-5; perhaps TRBD2 as D (5 bases). V gave up 4 bases and J gave up 0 bases, with 6 bases separating them. CDR1 SQVTM and CDR2 ANQGSEA come from the germline V gene. The CDR3 is 12 amino acids. The CDR3 region is CSVVLDQETQYF. Written as DNA, the CDR3 is TGCAGCGTTGTACTAGACCAAGAGACCCAGTACTTC.

This clone was seen only a few times. The chain uses TRBV19 and TRBJ1-1; TRBD1 is a possible D gene (5 bases). Germline CDR1 LNHDA, CDR2 SQIVND (reference sequence). This CDR3 comprises 13 residues. Trimming shortened V by 5 bases and J by 2 bases, and 9 bases separated the two germline ends. CDR3 DNA: TGTGCCAGTAGTCTCCAGGGAAACACTGAAGCTTTCTTT. Encoded protein: CASSLQGNTEAFF. Full variable domain (remainder filled in from reference TRBV19 and TRBJ1-1): DGGITQSPKYLFRKEGQNVTLSCEQNLNHDAMYWYRQDPGQGLRLIYYSQIVNDFQKGDIAEGYSVSREKKESFPLTVTSAQKNPTAFYLCASSLQGNTEAFFGQGTRLTVV.

This chain joins TRBV5-1 and TRBJ1-3; D is ambiguous. The ends were cut back, 1 base at V and 0 bases at J, with 8 bases in the middle. Germline CDR1 SGHRS, CDR2 YFSETQ. The CDR3 loop spans 15 amino acids. The CDR3 nucleotides are TGCGCCAGCAGCTTGACCGCGAGCTCTGGAAACACCATATATTTT. This gives the protein CASSLTASSGNTIYF.

The chain employs TRBV9 and TRBJ1-1, with 7 nucleotides matching TRBD1. Trimming took 4 bases from V and 6 from J; bases not matched to a gene: 15. The germline gives CDR1 SGDLS, CDR2 YYNGEE. The CDR3 sequence is 16 residues long. The CDR3 spells CASSPRRGHLSPEAFF. CDR3 bases: TGTGCCAGCAGCCCCCGGAGGGGGCACCTATCCCCTGAAGCTTTCTTT.

V and J are TRBV9 and TRBJ1-3; 10 nucleotides agree with TRBD1. V was clipped by 4 bases and J by 4 bases; unmatched bases: 5. This CDR3 has 15 amino acids. Germline V gene lookup returns CDR1 SGDLS and CDR2 YYNGEE. For the CDR3, the DNA is TGTGCCAGCAGCTCAGGGACAGGGGTCGGAAACACCATATATTTT. Its translation is CASSSGTGVGNTIYF.

This chain uses TRBV5-4 with TRBJ2-1; TRBD2 matches 7 bases. The CDR3 is made up of 14 amino acids. Per the germline V gene, CDR1 is SGHNT and CDR2 is YYREEE (reference sequence). V shed 4 bases and J 5 bases; nucleotides not matched to a gene: 6. This CDR3 reads CASSPQGGDNEQFF. The CDR3 DNA reads TGTGCCAGCAGCCCCCAGGGAGGGGACAATGAGCAGTTCTTC.

V and J are TRBV13 and TRBJ2-1; TRBD2 might be the D (6 bases). The germline V gene encodes CDR1 PRHDT and CDR2 FYEKMQ (reference sequence). V gave up 4 bases and J gave up 6 bases, with 16 bases separating them. The CDR3 is 15 amino acids. CDR3 sequence: CASSSRLVPGNEQFF. The CDR3 DNA follows: TGTGCCAGCAGCTCCCGACTAGTGCCCGGCAATGAGCAGTTCTTC. Full variable domain (missing parts from reference TRBV13 and TRBJ2-1): AAGVIQSPRHLIKEKRETATLKCYPIPRHDTVYWYQQGPGQDPQFLISFYEKMQSDKGSIPDRFSAQQFSDYHSELNMSSLELGDSALYFCASSSRLVPGNEQFFGPGTRLTVL.

The chain combines TRBV6-5 with TRBJ1-2; 12 bases are shared with TRBD1. V shed 8 bases and J 4 bases; nucleotides not matched to a gene: 2. CDR1 MNHEY and CDR2 SVGAGI come from the germline V gene. This CDR3 has 13 amino acids. The CDR3: CASGTGGTYGYTF. Written as DNA, the CDR3 is TGTGCCAGCGGGACAGGGGGCACCTATGGCTACACCTTC.

The gene calls are TRBV29-1 and TRBJ2-5; possibly TRBD2 for D (6 bases). V dropped 4 bases and J dropped 2 bases, with 14 bases sitting between them. Germline V gene lookup returns CDR1 SQVTM and CDR2 ANQGSEA. CDR3 length: 14 residues. CDR3 sequence reads: CSVGQRVIQETQYF. The CDR3 bases are TGCAGCGTTGGGCAGCGGGTGATTCAAGAGACCCAGTACTTC.

V usage is TRBV19 and J usage is TRBJ2-1; no firm D call. With 7 bases removed from V and 6 bases from J, the gap between germline ends came to 25 bases. Germline CDR1 reads LNHDA; CDR2 reads SQIVND (reference sequence). This CDR3 spans 17 amino acids. The CDR3 protein is CASMPGQRNPQANEQFF. DNA for the CDR3: TGTGCCAGTATGCCCGGTCAGAGGAACCCTCAAGCCAATGAGCAGTTCTTC.

The chain recombines TRBV27 with TRBJ2-1; 8 bases map to TRBD2. This CDR3 spans 12 amino acids. Germline V gene sequence: CDR1 MNHEY, CDR2 SMNVEV (reference sequence). V dropped 7 bases and J dropped 10; count of bases not matched to a gene: 6. The CDR3 region is CASTGGRREQFF. In DNA, the CDR3 is TGTGCCAGCACGGGCGGGAGGAGGGAGCAGTTCTTC.

The chain carries TRBV19 and TRBJ1-1; D call uncertain. Germline V CDR1 and CDR2: LNHDA, SQIVND (reference sequence). V was trimmed by 11 bases and J by 1 base, leaving 11 bases between them. The CDR3 is 12 amino acids. This chain's CDR3 is CASQWSNTEAFF. CDR3 bases: TGTGCCTCCCAGTGGTCGAACACTGAAGCTTTCTTT.

The chain carries TRBV5-4 and TRBJ1-1, with 10 bases matching TRBD1. Losses at the gene ends were 9 bases for V and 0 bases for J; bases not matched to a gene: 11. The CDR3 sequence is 16 residues long. Germline CDR1 and CDR2: SGHNT and YYREEE (reference sequence). This CDR3 reads CATTPRDRGLNTEAFF. The DNA of the CDR3 is TGTGCCACGACCCCCCGGGACAGGGGCCTGAACACTGAAGCTTTCTTT. The full variable domain, completed using reference TRBV5-4 and TRBJ1-1, is ETGVTQSPTHLIKTRGQQVTLRCSSQSGHNTVSWYQQALGQGPQFIFQYYREEENGRGNFPPRFSGLQFPNYSSELNVNALELDDSALYLCATTPRDRGLNTEAFFGQGTRLTVV.